The clone carrying this T cell receptor beta chain was picked up many times. The entry originates in a study of blood T cells in healthy people across ages. A J-beta primer mix and a sample-barcoded 5' primer were used in a second PCR of about 7 to 11 cycles. Tags on each cDNA molecule came from a template-switch adaptor with 12 random nucleotides. Researchers report that each sample yielded at least 2.5 million CDR3-containing paired-end reads. TCRdb redid the calling of the 5' RACE reads with MiXCR, one entry per CDR3 protein. The sample lists over 1,500,000 distinct CDR3 sequences, about two fifths occurring once. The CDR3 extends over 15 amino acids. In germline, CDR1 is SGHTA, CDR2 FQGNSA. With 1 base removed from V and 7 bases from J, the gap between germline ends came to 16 bases.

The rearrangement links TRBV7-2 to TRBJ1-2; the D gene is possibly TRBD1 (6 bases). The clonotype was recovered from a human donor in good health. What was sequenced was blood. CDR3 in amino acids: CASSLVSRGRGGYTF. CDR3 nucleotides: TGTGCCAGCAGCTTAGTCTCGCGGGGGCGAGGTGGCTACACCTTC.